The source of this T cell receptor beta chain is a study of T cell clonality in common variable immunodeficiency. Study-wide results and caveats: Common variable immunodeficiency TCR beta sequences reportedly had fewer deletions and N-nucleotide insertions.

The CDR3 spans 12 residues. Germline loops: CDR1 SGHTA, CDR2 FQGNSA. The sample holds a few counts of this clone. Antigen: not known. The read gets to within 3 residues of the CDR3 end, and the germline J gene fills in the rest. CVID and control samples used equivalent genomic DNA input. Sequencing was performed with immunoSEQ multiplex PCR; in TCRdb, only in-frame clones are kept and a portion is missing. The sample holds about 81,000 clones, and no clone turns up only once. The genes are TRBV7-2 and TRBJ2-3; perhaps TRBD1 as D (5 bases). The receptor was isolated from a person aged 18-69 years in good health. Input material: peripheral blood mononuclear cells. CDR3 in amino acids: CASSLEGPTQYF. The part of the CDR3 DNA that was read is TGTGCCAGCAGCTTAGAGGGGCCGACG.